These 20 T cell receptor beta chains came from one sample sequenced in a study of blood T cell repertoires in COVID-19. Clones were sequenced by immunoSEQ multiplex PCR, and TCRdb holds only the in-frame ones, with some missing. This sample carries 200,000 to 300,000 clones, around 86% of them seen once, and the ten largest clones take 5.5% to 6.5%. The sequencing sample was made of peripheral blood. The receptor set was obtained from an elderly woman with COVID-19, enrolled during active disease.

Only a few counts were recorded for this clone. This chain uses TRBV19 with TRBJ1-1, with 9 bases aligning to TRBD1. The germline CDR1 and CDR2 sequences are LNHDA and SQIVND (reference sequence). Unmatched junction bases numbered 7, after V lost 7 bases and J lost 1 base. CDR3 length: 15 amino acids. The CDR3 loop is CASTPDRGTNTEAFF. The CDR3 coding sequence is TGTGCCAGTACCCCGGACAGGGGTACGAACACTGAAGCTTTCTTT.

This clone has only a few counts. This chain links TRBV5-1 with TRBJ1-1, with a possible D match to TRBD1 (5 bases). The V end lost 0 bases, the J end lost 0 bases, and 12 bases lay between the germline ends. This CDR3 has 16 amino acids. Germline V lookup: CDR1 SGHRS, CDR2 YFSETQ. CDR3 region: CASSLARGGVNTEAFF. For the CDR3, the DNA is TGCGCCAGCAGCTTGGCCCGGGGGGGAGTGAACACTGAAGCTTTCTTT.

CDR3 nucleotide sequence: TGTGCCAGCAGCATCGAAGGAGGAGCTTTCTTT. This sequence encodes CASSIEGGAFF. The rearrangement uses TRBV7-9 and TRBJ1-1; D gene uncertain. Trimming pared 5 bases from V and 10 bases from J, leaving 11 bases between. The germline CDR1 and CDR2 sequences are SEHNR and FQNEAQ (reference sequence). This CDR3 contains 11 residues.

This chain's CDR3 is CASSEQGGAYNEQFF. In DNA form, the CDR3 reads TGTGCCAGCAGTGAACAGGGGGGAGCCTACAATGAGCAGTTCTTC. The rearrangement links TRBV2 to TRBJ2-1, with D perhaps TRBD1 (7 bases). The germline gives CDR1 SNHLY, CDR2 FYNNEI. This CDR3 has 15 amino acids. V was cut by 2 bases and J by 2 bases, with 10 bases left in between.

In its sample, this clone was seen a few times. V usage is TRBV3-1 (or the pseudogene TRBV3-2) and J usage is TRBJ2-1; TRBD2 matches 10 bases. Germline CDR1 and CDR2: LGHDT and YNNKEL (reference sequence). The CDR3 consists of 14 residues. The J segment lost 3 bases and the V segment lost 4 bases, leaving 0 bases of the junction unmatched. The CDR3: CASSRTSGYNEQFF. CDR3 DNA sequence: TGTGCCAGCAGCCGGACTAGCGGCTACAATGAGCAGTTCTTC.

The gene calls are TRBV12-3 or TRBV12-4 and TRBJ1-2; D unresolved. The CDR3 spans 11 residues. The germline V and J ends were trimmed by 5 bases and 4 bases, with 5 bases remaining between them. CDR3 sequence reads: CASSIGYGYTF. In nucleotides, the CDR3 is TGTGCCAGCAGTATCGGCTATGGCTACACCTTC.

This chain joins TRBV19 and TRBJ2-1, with D perhaps TRBD1 (6 bases). V was clipped by 7 bases and J by 6 bases, with 19 bases between them. CDR1 is LNHDA, CDR2 SQIVND, per germline (reference sequence). The CDR3 runs to 15 residues. The CDR3 nucleotides read TGTGCCAGTACCACACAGGGTCTGATGGGCAATGAGCAGTTCTTC. Protein sequence: CASTTQGLMGNEQFF.

The sample holds one count of this clone. The rearrangement joins TRBV6-1 to TRBJ2-3, with 7 bases identical to TRBD1. The V gene's germline CDR1 is MNHNS and CDR2 SASEGT. CDR3 length: 16 residues. Trimming took 6 bases from V and 2 from J; bases not matched to a gene: 11. CDR3 sequence: CASRETGVSNTDTQYF. In nucleotides, the CDR3 is TGTGCCAGCAGGGAAACAGGGGTCTCAAACACAGATACGCAGTATTTT.

The chain employs TRBV5-6 and TRBJ2-4; TRBD2 matches at 11 bases. V trimming: 5 bases; J trimming: 0 bases; junction bases outside the gene matches: 13. CDR1 is SGHDT, CDR2 YYEEEE, per germline. CDR3 length: 19 amino acids. The CDR3 region has the DNA TGTGCCAGCAGACCTAGCGGGGGGCAGGGTTCACTAGCCAAAAACATTCAGTACTTC. Encoded protein: CASRPSGGQGSLAKNIQYF.

The CDR3 sequence: CASIGGDGNTIYF. Here the CDR3 DNA reads TGTGCCAGCATTGGGGGGGATGGAAACACCATATATTTT. The gene calls are TRBV6-6 and TRBJ1-3; the D gene is possibly TRBD1 (5 bases). This CDR3 has 13 residues. Trimming took 7 bases from V and 3 from J, leaving 10 bases between them. The germline V gene has CDR1 MNHNY and CDR2 SVGAGI (reference sequence).

The rearrangement links TRBV3-1 (or the pseudogene TRBV3-2) to TRBJ2-1; 8 nucleotides line up with TRBD2. The CDR3 contains 15 residues. Looked up from germline, CDR1 is LGHDT and CDR2 is YNNKEL (reference sequence). Germline trimming cut 1 base from V and 3 bases from J; bases unmatched to any gene: 2. This CDR3 reads CASSQVLADYNEQFF. In DNA form, the CDR3 reads TGTGCCAGCAGCCAAGTACTAGCGGACTACAATGAGCAGTTCTTC.

This clone is a singleton in its sample. This rearrangement joins TRBV6-1 to TRBJ2-7; tentative D call: TRBD1 (6 bases). Trimming stripped 2 bases from V and 12 bases from J, with 17 bases between. The CDR3 has 13 residues. Germline V gives CDR1 MNHNS, CDR2 SASEGT. The CDR3 spells CASSELFSVRGYV. The DNA for the CDR3 is TGTGCCAGCAGTGAACTCTTTAGCGTCAGGGGGTACGTC.

This clone was detected only a few times. V is TRBV24-1 and J is TRBJ1-5; tentative D call: TRBD1 (6 bases). The CDR3 consists of 15 residues. The germline gives CDR1 KGHDR, CDR2 SFDVKD. Trimming took off 4 bases at V and 7 bases at J, with 16 bases between the two ends. This CDR3 reads CATSDSRGSGQPQHF. The CDR3 nucleotides read TGTGCCACCAGTGACAGCAGGGGTTCGGGACAGCCCCAGCATTTT.

This rearrangement joins TRBV1 to TRBJ2-5; the table's D call TRBD2 went unverified against the DNA. TRBV1 is a known pseudogene. This CDR3 contains 12 residues. The CDR3 region is CTSSQRASFQYF. CDR3 nucleotides: TGCACCAGCAGCCAGCGTGCTAGCTTCCAGTACTTC.

The chain combines TRBV19 with TRBJ1-5; D might be TRBD1 (6 bases). The CDR3 is 15 residues long. V dropped 6 bases and J dropped 2 bases, with 14 bases sitting between them. Per the germline V gene, CDR1 is LNHDA and CDR2 is SQIVND (reference sequence). CDR3 sequence (DNA): TGTGCCAGTAGCAGGGGTTACCAAGGCAATCAGCCCCAGCATTTT. It is translated as CASSRGYQGNQPQHF.

This rearrangement joins TRBV19 to TRBJ1-6, with D perhaps matching TRBD1 (6 bases). CDR1 and CDR2 from the germline V gene are LNHDA and SQIVND (reference sequence). This CDR3 spans 14 amino acids. With 3 bases removed from V and 7 bases from J, the gap between germline ends came to 10 bases. The CDR3 is CASSMTGGNSPLHF. The CDR3 region has the DNA TGTGCCAGTAGTATGACGGGGGGCAATTCACCCCTCCACTTT.

In its sample, this clone was seen a few times. The J gene is TRBJ1-3, the V gene TRBV7-8; D is possibly TRBD1 (5 bases). The CDR3 loop spans 11 amino acids. CDR1 is SGHVS and CDR2 is FQNEAQ in the germline V gene. V gave up 7 bases and J gave up 7 bases, with 8 bases separating them. The CDR3 DNA follows: TGTGCCAGCACCTCAGGGAACACCATATATTTT. It codes for CASTSGNTIYF.

This clone has a handful of counts. The chain couples TRBV24-1 to TRBJ1-2, with unresolved D. This CDR3 has 13 residues. Germline CDR1 is KGHDR and CDR2 is SFDVKD. V shed 0 bases and J shed 6 bases, with 7 bases lying between them. The chain's CDR3 is CATSDLKQNGYTF. In nucleotides, the CDR3 is TGTGCCACCAGTGATTTGAAACAGAATGGCTACACCTTC.

The chain links TRBV7-2 to TRBJ2-7; 10 bases are shared with TRBD1. The CDR3 has 14 residues. Germline CDR1 reads SGHTA; CDR2 reads FQGNSA. V was clipped by 4 bases and J by 2 bases; unmatched bases: 2. This CDR3 is CASSSGQGAYEQYF. The DNA for the CDR3 is TGTGCCAGCAGCTCAGGACAGGGGGCCTACGAGCAGTACTTC.

The V call is TRBV12-3 or TRBV12-4, the J call TRBJ1-1, with D perhaps matching TRBD1 (6 bases). The CDR3 runs 13 residues. V shed 7 bases and J shed 1 base, with 10 bases lying between them. The CDR3 nucleotides are TGTGCCAGCAAGGGACACCAGAACACTGAAGCTTTCTTT. It translates to CASKGHQNTEAFF.